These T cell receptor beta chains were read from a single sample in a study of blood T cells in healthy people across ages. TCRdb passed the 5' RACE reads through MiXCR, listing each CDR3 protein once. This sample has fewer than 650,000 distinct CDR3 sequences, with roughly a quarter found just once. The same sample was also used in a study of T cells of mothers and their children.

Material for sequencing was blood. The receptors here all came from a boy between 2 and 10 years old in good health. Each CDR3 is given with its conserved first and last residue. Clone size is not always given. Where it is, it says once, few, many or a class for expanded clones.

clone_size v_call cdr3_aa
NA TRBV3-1 CASSKNWENTGELFF
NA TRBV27 CASNAGRENEKLFF
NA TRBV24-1 CATSDFDSPGNTIYF
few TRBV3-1 CASSQRAGGDYNEQFF
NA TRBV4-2 CASSQEPSGRRSDTQYF
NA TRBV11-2 CASSWGRNSGNTIYF
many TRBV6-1 CASSEVSLAGYGYTF
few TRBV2 CASSLQGPPGNTIYF
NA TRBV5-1 CASSPGTGVEKLFF
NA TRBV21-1 CASSTRLAGGQETQYF
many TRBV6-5 CASSLAGGLQETQYF
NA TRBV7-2 CASSLWGQGNKNIQYF
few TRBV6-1 CASSHIGDHYNEKLFF
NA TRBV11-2 CASSSGLAGGSEQYF
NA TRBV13 CASSFNGGGQETQYF
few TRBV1 CTSSQLGVETQYF
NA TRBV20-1 CSARAPSGGTYEQYF
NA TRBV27 CASSSSWRGEGAQYF
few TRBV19 CASSLTGIWQETQYF
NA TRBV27 CASSPLGRAMNTEAFF
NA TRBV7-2 CASSPRRGSVGYTF
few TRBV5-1 CASSWRGLGSPLHF
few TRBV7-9 CASSLHQRETDEQFF
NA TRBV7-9 CASSSYRGVQETQYF
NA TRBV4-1 CASSQGRGRNEKLFF
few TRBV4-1 CASSLWGIQETQYF
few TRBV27 CASGESNQPQHF
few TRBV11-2 CASSYEGTSGYEQYF
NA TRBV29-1 CSVERTVTQYF
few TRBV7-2 CASSLGLAGVPGELFF
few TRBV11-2 CASSRLAGTMEQFF
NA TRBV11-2 CASSLRRGLQETQYF
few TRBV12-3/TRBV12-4 CASSPRSSTDTQYF
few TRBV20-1 CSAPRSGVGGYTF
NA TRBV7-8 CASSSEVRGYGGRIKRVYEQYF
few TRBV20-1 CSAILAGGPDNEQFF
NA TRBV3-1 CASSQGKDSRGETQYF
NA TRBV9 CASSARTNTGELFF
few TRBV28 CASSPGRNNQPQHF
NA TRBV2 CASSPDTSSGANVLTF
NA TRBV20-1 CSAMADQGAWTDTQYF
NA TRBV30 CAWRMGGELFF
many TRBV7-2 CASSPRGANGELFF
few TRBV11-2 CASSLVAGVAKNIQYF
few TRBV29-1 CSVEPLGLGRVDTEVFF
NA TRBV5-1 CASSSTWGGTSGGTTDTQYF
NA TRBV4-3 CASSQGLKGLQETQYF
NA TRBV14 CASSHSLLRGRRNNEQFF
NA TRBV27 CASKQGAVNEQYF
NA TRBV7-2 CASSESNQPQYF
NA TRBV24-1 CATSDSTASLRNEQFF
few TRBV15 CATSRDFWGQYLGYTEAFF
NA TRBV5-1 CASSFATMNTEAFF
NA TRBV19 CASSRAQGEQYF
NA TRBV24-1 CATVKADLSIIEKLFF